The clone carrying this T cell receptor (beta chain) came up many times. No antigen is known for it. It was by quantitative 5'-RACE with molecular barcodes that TCR beta libraries were made. One entry per CDR3 protein results from TCRdb running MiXCR on the 5' RACE reads. This sample yields 450,000 to 550,000 distinct CDR3 sequences, of which approximately 5.3% are seen a single time; roughly 3.3% belongs to the top ten. These data originate in a study of CD8 T cells in ankylosing spondylitis. Study results and limitations: Made up of 7 to 9 highly homologous variants, a TCR beta motif appeared characteristic of ankylosing spondylitis blood. Those disease-linked clones were CD8+; they were also relatively rare in peripheral blood. Both synovial fluid and blood in reactive arthritis had previously been reported to carry some motif variants.

CDR1 is SGDLS and CDR2 is YYNGEE in the germline V gene. V lost 0 bases to trimming and J lost 0 bases, with 10 bases between them. The CDR3 runs to 16 residues. This receptor was identified in a male donor with ankylosing spondylitis. Sequencing used blood, either unsorted or a sorted T cell fraction (not recorded which). This chain connects TRBV9 to TRBJ1-3, with no clear D. CDR3 sequence: CASSVASRISGNTIYF. CDR3 bases: TGTGCCAGCAGCGTAGCCTCAAGGATCTCTGGAAACACCATATATTTT.